Listed here is a single T cell receptor beta chain. The sample belongs to a study of CD8 T cells in Susac syndrome. V lost 3 bases to trimming and J lost 8 bases, with 8 bases between them. The CDR3 consists of 12 residues. Germline lookup yields CDR1 SGHAT and CDR2 FQNNGV. RNA totalling about 0.45 to 1 ug underwent reverse transcription with random hexamers. Amplification of TCR beta CDR3 was carried out by immunoSEQ multiplex PCR, which covered 54 Vbeta and 13 Jbeta segments. TCRdb used MiXCR to reprocess the immunoSEQ multiplex PCR reads, holding one entry per CDR3 protein. The table records about 300,000 distinct CDR3 sequences, about 90% of them present only once. Sequencing of TCR beta was undertaken in CD8+ and CD4+ T cells derived from blood. Negative isolation yielded CD8+ and CD4+ T cells; FACS enriched TEMRA cells.

The genes are TRBV11-2 and TRBJ2-4; D remains unclear. The TCR sequence derives from a human donor with multiple sclerosis. The sample comprised CD4+ T cells from PBMCs. CDR3 sequence reads: CASSFLRDIQYF. For the CDR3, the DNA is TGTGCCAGCAGCTTCCTTCGGGACATTCAGTACTTC.